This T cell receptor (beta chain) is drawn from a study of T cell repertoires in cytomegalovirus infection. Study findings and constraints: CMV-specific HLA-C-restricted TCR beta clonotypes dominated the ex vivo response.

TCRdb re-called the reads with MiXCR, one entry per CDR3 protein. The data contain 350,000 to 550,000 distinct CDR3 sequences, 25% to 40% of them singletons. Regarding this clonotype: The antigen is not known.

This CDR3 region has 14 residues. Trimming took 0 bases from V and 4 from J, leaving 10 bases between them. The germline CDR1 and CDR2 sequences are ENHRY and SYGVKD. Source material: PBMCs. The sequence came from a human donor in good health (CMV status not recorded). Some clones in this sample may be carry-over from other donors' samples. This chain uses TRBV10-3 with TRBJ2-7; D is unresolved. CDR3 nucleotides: TGTGCCATCAGTGAGTCGGGGTGGGTTTACGAGCAGTACTTC. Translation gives CAISESGWVYEQYF.